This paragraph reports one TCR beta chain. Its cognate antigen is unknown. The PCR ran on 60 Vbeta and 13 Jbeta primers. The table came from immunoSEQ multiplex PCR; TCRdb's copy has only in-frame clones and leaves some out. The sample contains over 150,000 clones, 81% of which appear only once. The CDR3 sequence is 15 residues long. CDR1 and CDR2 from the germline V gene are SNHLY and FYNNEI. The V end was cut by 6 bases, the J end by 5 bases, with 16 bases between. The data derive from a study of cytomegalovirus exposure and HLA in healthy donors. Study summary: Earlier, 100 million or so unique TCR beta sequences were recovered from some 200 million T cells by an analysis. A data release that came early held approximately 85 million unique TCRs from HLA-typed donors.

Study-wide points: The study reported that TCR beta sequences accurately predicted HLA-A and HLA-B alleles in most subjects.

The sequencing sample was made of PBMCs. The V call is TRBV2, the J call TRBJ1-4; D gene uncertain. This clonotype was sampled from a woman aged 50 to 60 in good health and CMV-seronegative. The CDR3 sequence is CASRLMGSQNEKLFF. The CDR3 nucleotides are TGTGCCAGCAGGCTAATGGGCAGCCAAAATGAAAAACTGTTTTTT.